Sequencing of this TCR beta chain was carried out in a study of blood T cell repertoires in COVID-19 (dated by TCRdb to 2018 to 2020). Context from the whole study: Samples covering the acute and convalescent phases of COVID-19 were provided by collaborators in the United States, Italy and Spain. Where available, HLA class I and class II types were obtained from metadata supplied by the sample provider rather than from assay-based typing. Deeply sampled blood TCRbeta repertoires from subjects exposed to, actively infected with, or recovered from COVID-19 were included in the dataset. The prospective study material was composed of cDNA or gDNA derived from T cells, B-cell-depleted T cells, or PBMCs. Samples were obtained from the ongoing ImmuneRACE study (first 160 participants) and from some 1,200 subjects provided by 6 global collaborators. A freely available public database, intended as a resource for researchers studying the immune response to SARS-CoV-2, is where the repertoires were released. The sample metadata nearly always contained a de-identified subject ID, COVID-19 status, age in years and sex. Overall study outcomes, separate from this receptor: The amount of clinical and demographic metadata varied by source and participant and was provided uncurated.

The V end gives up 4 bases and the J end 4 bases, leaving 16 bases in the junction not matched to a gene. Counted from cysteine to phenylalanine, this CDR3 has 19 amino acids. The only DNA kept is the CDR3, 57 bases in frame from the first base. CDR1 LGHNA and CDR2 YSLEER were looked up in the germline V gene. The immunoSEQ Assay, a bias-controlled multiplex PCR, was used to amplify TCRbeta CDR3 regions from genomic DNA. In the authors' own workflow: The number of nucleated cells in each sample was estimated by amplification of reference gene primers within the assay. Sequence reads were collapsed and filtered to measure the absolute abundance of every unique TCRbeta CDR3 rearrangement. Productive Simpson clonality was computed per sample as the square root of Simpson's diversity index over productive rearrangements. The table comes from immuneACCESS by way of TCRdb, which keeps in-frame sequences with V and J called. Part of the clones is missing from these tables; in studies checked, under half for an unresolved V gene and the rest for unknown reasons. The D gene and trimming were derived from the DNA, and the V and J assignments and clone size from that table. Here the sample has roughly 170,000 clones; roughly 86% occur a single time. The ten most abundant clones make up about 8% of the sample.

With respect to this clone: Which antigen it targets is not known. No base quality values were provided; no much bigger clone lies one nucleotide off.

A second Seattle source provided samples from volunteer blood donors who had recovered from COVID-19. Whole blood was collected in K2EDTA tubes by collaborating institutions according to the institutions' own protocols. For TCRbeta analysis, collaborators shipped samples as frozen whole blood, isolated PBMCs, or DNA extracted from either of those sample types. The V and J segments used are TRBV4-3 and TRBJ2-2; 9 of the junction bases match TRBD1. This TCR was sampled from a middle-aged man who had recovered from COVID-19. Sequences were obtained from peripheral blood. The CDR3 reads as follows: CASSRELTGGPGGTGELFF. The nucleotide sequence is TGCGCCAGCAGCCGAGAACTTACAGGGGGCCCGGGGGGCACCGGGGAGCTGTTTTTT.